What follows describes a single T cell receptor beta chain. The antigen is not known. These data originate in a study of tumor and adjacent non-tumor tissue in lung cancer. Whole-study findings and limits: Significantly higher TCR diversity was found in tumor than normal lung.

The CDR3 has 13 residues. Germline assignment: CDR1 SQVTM and CDR2 ANQGSEA. V shed 6 bases, J shed 5 bases, and the junction held 10 bases outside the gene matches. RNA was extracted from bulk tissue without any cell sorting. Three rounds of nested PCR, following a modified ARM-PCR protocol, produced the TCRbeta library. In TCRdb, the multiplex PCR reads were re-called with MiXCR into one record per CDR3 protein. The table records approximately 90,000 distinct CDR3 sequences, around 65% of them present only once. The chain uses TRBV29-1 and TRBJ2-7; 7 bases align to TRBD1. The receptor was derived from a man between 65 and 85 years old with non-small cell lung cancer. The sample consisted of lung tumor tissue. The CDR3 sequence: CSVWTGLEDEQYF. CDR3 nucleotides: TGCAGCGTCTGGACAGGATTGGAAGACGAGCAGTACTTC.